These 9 T cell receptor beta chains originate from one sample sequenced in a study of blood T cell repertoires in COVID-19. Sequenced by immunoSEQ multiplex PCR; TCRdb stores in-frame clones only, minus some. The data hold 150,000 to 200,000 clones, with roughly 82% observed a single time. Material for sequencing was PBMCs or T cells enriched from blood (not recorded which). The receptors stem from a woman between 55 and 75 years old with acute COVID-19.

V gene TRBV4-1 combines with J gene TRBJ1-3; possibly TRBD1 for D (6 bases). CDR3 length: 16 residues. Germline CDR1 and CDR2: MGHRA and YSYEKL. Trimming pared 6 bases from V and 2 bases from J, leaving 17 bases between. The CDR3 DNA is TGCGCCAGCAGGCCCGGACAGTTAGGACCTGGAAACACCATATATTTT. Translated: CASRPGQLGPGNTIYF.

This chain joins TRBV24-1 and TRBJ2-5; 9 positions match TRBD1. Per germline, CDR1 KGHDR and CDR2 SFDVKD. V lost 7 bases, J lost 5 bases, and 4 bases stayed unmatched. The CDR3 sequence is 13 residues long. The CDR3 DNA follows: TGTGCCACCAGGGAGACAGGGGGGGAGACCCAGTACTTC. The encoded protein is CATRETGGETQYF.

The rearrangement joins TRBV6-5 to TRBJ2-5, with 7 bases lining up with TRBD1. Germline CDR1 reads MNHEY; CDR2 reads SVGAGI. The CDR3 consists of 13 residues. Trimming cost V 6 bases and J 4 bases; bases outside gene matches: 5. DNA of the CDR3: TGTGCCAGCAGGAGGGGGCAAGGAGAGACCCAGTACTTC. Translated, it gives CASRRGQGETQYF.

The chain links TRBV2 to TRBJ1-6; D is uncertain. Trimming removed 7 bases at V and 0 bases at J, with 13 bases between. Germline CDR1 reads SNHLY; CDR2 reads FYNNEI. The CDR3 has 16 residues. The CDR3 loop reads CASIPTGSSYNSPLHF. CDR3 nucleotides: TGTGCCAGCATACCTACGGGGAGCTCCTATAATTCACCCCTCCACTTT.

The gene calls are TRBV6-6 and TRBJ1-2; 9 positions match TRBD1. Germline CDR1 and CDR2: MNHNY and SVGAGI (reference sequence). J gave up 9 bases and V 2 bases, and 10 bases lay outside the gene matches. The CDR3 is 15 amino acids. In nucleotides, the CDR3 is TGTGCCAGCAGTTACGGGCTGGGACAGGGTGATAGCTACACCTTC. This encodes CASSYGLGQGDSYTF.

J is TRBJ1-5 and V is TRBV6-2 or TRBV6-3; D not certain. Trimming stripped 0 bases from V and 5 bases from J, with 23 bases between. This CDR3 spans 19 amino acids. Per the germline V gene, CDR1 is MNHEY and CDR2 is SVGEGT. The CDR3 spells CASSYSSQRFDRGHQPQHF. CDR3 DNA: TGTGCCAGCAGTTACTCGAGTCAAAGGTTTGACCGGGGTCATCAGCCCCAGCATTTT.

This clone was detected only once. V gene TRBV9 combines with J gene TRBJ2-7; 8 nucleotides align to TRBD2. V lost 4 bases and J lost 3; bases outside the gene matches: 9. The germline gives CDR1 SGDLS, CDR2 YYNGEE. There are 15 residues in the CDR3. The CDR3 coding sequence is TGTGCCAGCAGCCCCCGGGATAGCGGGGACTACGAGCAGTACTTC. Translated: CASSPRDSGDYEQYF.

The chain has TRBV12-3 or TRBV12-4 and TRBJ1-3, with D unclear. The CDR3 spans 12 residues. V was cut by 5 bases and J by 4 bases, with 6 bases left in between. CDR3 sequence: CASSPLGNTIYF. The CDR3 DNA reads as TGTGCCAGCAGTCCTCTGGGAAACACCATATATTTT.

J is TRBJ1-2 and V is TRBV24-1; D is unclear. V lost 4 bases and J lost 4, with 12 bases in between. The CDR3 runs to 14 residues. Per germline, CDR1 KGHDR and CDR2 SFDVKD. The CDR3 nucleotides are TGTGCCACCAGTGACTCGACAATCCTCTATGGCTACACCTTC. As protein: CATSDSTILYGYTF.